These 15 T cell receptor beta chains were sequenced from one sample in a study of T-cell memory formation after mild COVID-19. TCRdb re-derived calls from the 5' RACE reads in MiXCR, one entry per CDR3 protein. Here the sample spans some 440,000 distinct CDR3 sequences, 25% being singletons. The sample comprised PBMCs or a T cell subset sorted from them (not recorded which). The receptors were gathered from an adult woman who had mild COVID-19 (a few samples of this study predate the infection). Cell type and time point are not known.

This chain's CDR3 is CSAEGDDSGGDYGYTF. The DNA of the CDR3 is TGCAGTGCCGAGGGCGATGACAGTGGCGGCGACTATGGCTACACCTTC. The V call is TRBV20-1, the J call TRBJ1-2, with D possibly being TRBD1 (5 bases). V gave up 6 bases and J gave up 3 bases, with 23 bases separating them. Germline V lookup: CDR1 DFQATT, CDR2 SNEGSKA (reference sequence). This CDR3 region has 16 residues.

The J gene is TRBJ2-3, the V gene TRBV6-5, with TRBD1 identical over 11 bases. The germline gives CDR1 MNHEY, CDR2 SVGAGI. This CDR3 region has 16 residues. Trimming removed 6 bases from V and 2 bases from J; junction bases left unmatched: 7. Here the CDR3 reads CASRPDRGLDTDTQYF. The CDR3, as DNA: TGTGCCAGCAGACCGGACAGGGGGCTAGACACAGATACGCAGTATTTT.

The table lists this clonotype with many counts. The chain recombines TRBV5-1 with TRBJ2-1, with D possibly being TRBD1 or TRBD2 (5 bases each). This CDR3 is built from 14 residues. Trimming pared 4 bases from V and 8 bases from J, leaving 16 bases between. Looked up from germline, CDR1 is SGHRS and CDR2 is YFSETQ. The CDR3, as DNA: TGCGCCAGCAGCCACCGGGGCCTCGAGGATGAGCAGTTCTTC. The encoded protein is CASSHRGLEDEQFF.

The sample holds a few counts of this clonotype. This chain links TRBV29-1 with TRBJ2-2, with D tentatively TRBD1 (5 bases). The CDR3 totals 13 residues. In germline, CDR1 is SQVTM, CDR2 ANQGSEA. V was clipped by 5 bases and J by 2 bases, with 9 bases between them. The DNA of the CDR3 is TGCAGCGTTTTCGGACACAACACCGGGGAGCTGTTTTTT. It codes for CSVFGHNTGELFF.

This clonotype appeared a few times. This chain connects TRBV18 to TRBJ2-2, with no clear D. Germline assignment: CDR1 KGHSH and CDR2 LQKENI. Trimming pared 3 bases from V and 1 base from J, leaving 15 bases between. This CDR3 comprises 17 residues. CDR3 coding DNA: TGTGCCAGCTCACCTACTGGGAATTATGTGAACACCGGGGAGCTGTTTTTT. It is translated as CASSPTGNYVNTGELFF.

The genes are TRBV5-1 and TRBJ2-2, with 9 bases identical to TRBD2. Germline loops: CDR1 SGHRS, CDR2 YFSETQ. V lost 3 bases to trimming and J lost 0 bases; unmatched junction nucleotides: 6. There are 17 residues in the CDR3. The CDR3 is CASSSRGGRANTGELFF. DNA for the CDR3: TGCGCCAGCAGCTCTCGAGGCGGGAGGGCGAACACCGGGGAGCTGTTTTTT.

This chain joins TRBV12-3 or TRBV12-4 and TRBJ2-5, with 7 bases fitting TRBD2. Trimming cost V 2 bases and J 3 bases; bases outside gene matches: 12. This CDR3 comprises 17 residues. In nucleotides, the CDR3 is TGTGCCAGCAGTTTACCCTTCTTGGCGGGAGAGGAAGAGACCCAGTACTTC. Translation gives CASSLPFLAGEEETQYF.

The J gene is TRBJ2-1, the V gene TRBV11-3, with D possibly being TRBD2 (11 bases). There are 16 residues in the CDR3. Trimming shortened V by 6 bases and J by 3 bases, and 18 bases separated the two germline ends. Germline V gene lookup returns CDR1 SGHNT and CDR2 YENEEA. CDR3 loop: CASRGQGTSGYNEQFF. In nucleotides, the CDR3 is TGTGCCAGCAGGGGACAGGGGACTAGCGGCTACAATGAGCAGTTCTTC. Drawing the rest from reference TRBV11-3 and TRBJ2-1, the complete variable domain is EAGVVQSPRYKIIEKKQPVAFWCNPISGHNTLYWYLQNLGQGPELLIRYENEEAVDDSQLPKDRFSAERLKGVDSTLKIQPAELGDSAVYLCASRGQGTSGYNEQFFGPGTRLTVL.

This clonotype was counted between two and nine times. The rearrangement joins TRBV10-3 to TRBJ2-7; tentative D call: TRBD2 (5 bases). The CDR3 consists of 13 residues. Between the trimmed V and J ends, which lost 3 bases and 2 bases, there was a span of 8 bases. Germline assignment: CDR1 ENHRY and CDR2 SYGVKD. The CDR3 DNA reads TGTGCCATCAGTGATCAGCGGCCCTACGAGCAGTACTTC. Translation gives CAISDQRPYEQYF.

This chain joins TRBV7-9 and TRBJ1-2, with D unresolved. This CDR3 has 16 residues. CDR1 and CDR2 from the germline V gene are SEHNR and FQNEAQ (reference sequence). Trimming left V 3 bases short and J 2 bases short, with 16 bases between. This CDR3 reads CASSFTVLRGNYGYTF. The CDR3 DNA sequence: TGTGCCAGCAGCTTCACTGTACTAAGAGGGAACTATGGCTACACCTTC.

The chain is built from TRBV9 and TRBJ2-1, with a tentative D call TRBD2 (6 bases). Trimming cost V 0 bases and J 3 bases, with 7 bases left between them. The CDR3 sequence is 14 residues long. The germline CDR1 and CDR2 sequences are SGDLS and YYNGEE. The CDR3 DNA follows: TGTGCCAGCAGCGTAGGCGGGAACTACAATGAGCAGTTCTTC. As protein: CASSVGGNYNEQFF.

The rearrangement links TRBV5-1 to TRBJ2-2; possibly TRBD1 for D (5 bases). The germline V gene has CDR1 SGHRS and CDR2 YFSETQ. The CDR3 totals 15 residues. The V gene lost 6 bases and the J gene lost 2 bases, with 14 bases spanning the gap. This CDR3 is CASNPGPANTGELFF. In DNA, the CDR3 is TGCGCCAGCAACCCAGGGCCCGCTAACACCGGGGAGCTGTTTTTT.

The V call is TRBV29-1, the J call TRBJ2-3; a possible D gene is TRBD2 (5 bases). The germline V gene encodes CDR1 SQVTM and CDR2 ANQGSEA. V was cut by 2 bases and J by 4 bases, with 10 bases left in between. The CDR3 spans 13 residues. CDR3 in amino acids: CSVEFGGPDTQYF. The DNA of the CDR3 is TGCAGCGTTGAATTCGGCGGGCCAGATACGCAGTATTTT.

This clonotype was seen more than once but under ten times. The gene calls are TRBV7-8 and TRBJ2-5, with TRBD2 identical over 10 bases. The CDR3 has 16 residues. The V and J ends lost 1 base and 4 bases, in that order; junction bases with no gene match: 6. Germline CDR1 is SGHVS and CDR2 is FQNEAQ. CDR3 nucleotide sequence: TGTGCCAGCAGCTTAGGACCTAGCGGGAGTGGAGAGACCCAGTACTTC. This translates into CASSLGPSGSGETQYF.

This clonotype has more than one count but fewer than ten. The chain couples TRBV5-1 to TRBJ2-5; TRBD2 matches 8 bases. The germline gives CDR1 SGHRS, CDR2 YFSETQ. CDR3 length: 14 amino acids. V lost 3 bases, J lost 4 bases, and 5 bases stayed unmatched. CDR3 DNA sequence: TGCGCCAGCAGCTCCGGGGGGGCCCCAGAGACCCAGTACTTC. Residues: CASSSGGAPETQYF.